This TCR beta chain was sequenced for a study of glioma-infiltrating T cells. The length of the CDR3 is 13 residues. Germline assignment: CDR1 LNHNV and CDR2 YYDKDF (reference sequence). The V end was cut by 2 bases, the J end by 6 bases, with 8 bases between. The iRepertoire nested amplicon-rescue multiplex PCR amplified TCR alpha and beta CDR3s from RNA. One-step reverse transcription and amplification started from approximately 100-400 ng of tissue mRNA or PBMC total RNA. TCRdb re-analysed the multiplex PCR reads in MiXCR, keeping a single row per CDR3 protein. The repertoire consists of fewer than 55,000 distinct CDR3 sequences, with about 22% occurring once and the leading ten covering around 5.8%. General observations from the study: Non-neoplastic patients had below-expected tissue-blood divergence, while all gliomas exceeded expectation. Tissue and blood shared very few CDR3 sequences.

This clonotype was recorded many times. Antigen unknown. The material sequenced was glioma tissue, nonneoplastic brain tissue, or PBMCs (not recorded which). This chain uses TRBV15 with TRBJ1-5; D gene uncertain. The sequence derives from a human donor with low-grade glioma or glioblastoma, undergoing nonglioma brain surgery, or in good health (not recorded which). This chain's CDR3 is CATSRLTLQPQHF. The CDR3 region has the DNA TGTGCCACCAGCAGACTCACACTTCAGCCCCAGCATTTT.